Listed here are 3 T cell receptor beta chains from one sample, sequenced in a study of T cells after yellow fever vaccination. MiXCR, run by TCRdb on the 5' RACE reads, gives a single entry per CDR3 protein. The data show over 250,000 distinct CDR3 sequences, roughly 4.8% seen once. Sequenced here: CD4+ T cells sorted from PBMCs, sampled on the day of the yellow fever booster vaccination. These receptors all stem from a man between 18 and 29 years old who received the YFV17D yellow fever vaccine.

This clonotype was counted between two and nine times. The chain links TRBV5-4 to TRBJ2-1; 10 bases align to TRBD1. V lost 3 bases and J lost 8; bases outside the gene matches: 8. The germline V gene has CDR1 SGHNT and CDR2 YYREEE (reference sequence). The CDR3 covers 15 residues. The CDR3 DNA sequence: TGTGCCAGCAGCTCAGGGACAGGGGCTACGGATGAGCAGTTCTTC. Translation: CASSSGTGATDEQFF.

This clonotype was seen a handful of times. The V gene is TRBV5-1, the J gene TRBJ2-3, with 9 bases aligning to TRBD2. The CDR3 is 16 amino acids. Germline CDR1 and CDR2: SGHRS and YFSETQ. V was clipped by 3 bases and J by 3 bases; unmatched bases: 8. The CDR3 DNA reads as TGCGCCAGCAGCTCCGACCCAGCGGGGGGAACAGATACGCAGTATTTT. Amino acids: CASSSDPAGGTDTQYF.

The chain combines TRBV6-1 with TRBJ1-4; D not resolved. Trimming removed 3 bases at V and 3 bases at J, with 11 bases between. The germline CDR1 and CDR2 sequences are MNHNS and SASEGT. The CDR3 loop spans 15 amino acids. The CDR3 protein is CASSDGPKANEKLFF. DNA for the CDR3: TGTGCCAGCAGTGATGGTCCTAAAGCTAATGAAAAACTGTTTTTT.